The clone carrying this T cell receptor (beta chain) was picked up many times. This specimen comes from a study of early T cells in non-severe SARS-CoV-2 infection. Study-wide background: Sequenced bulk RNA came from whole blood that was unsorted, and chains were unpaired.

One entry per CDR3 protein results from TCRdb running MiXCR on the 5' RACE reads. The table has some 80,000 distinct CDR3 sequences, roughly 5.3% seen once; the top ten hold 7.3%. Germline lookup yields CDR1 KGHDR and CDR2 SFDVKD. Trimming took off 5 bases at V and 1 base at J, with 5 bases between the two ends. This CDR3 has 12 amino acids. The chain combines TRBV24-1 with TRBJ2-7; D is tentatively TRBD1 or TRBD2 (5 bases each). This sequence originates from an adult who was a healthcare worker with PCR-confirmed SARS-CoV-2 infection or an uninfected control (not recorded which). The sample in question was whole blood, obtained at baseline. The CDR3 nucleotides are TGTGCCACCAGTGGGGGGTCCTACGAGCAGTACTTC. Residues: CATSGGSYEQYF.